Following are 28 T cell receptor beta chains from one sample sequenced in a study of molecular identifiers for immune sequencing clone quantification. TCRdb reanalysed the PCR reads using MiXCR and keeps one entry per CDR3 protein. This table has 460,000 or so distinct CDR3 sequences, about 25% appearing once. Sequenced input: naive CD8+ T cells from blood, with Jurkat cell RNA spiked in. Subset described: FACS-sorted CD8+CD4-CCR7+CD45RA+ naive T cells. The receptors come from a human donor in good health. Some libraries in this study had Jurkat cell RNA spiked in.

A note on this clonotype: A much larger clone lies one base from this, so it may be a read error. The chain couples TRBV27 to TRBJ2-5; 9 nucleotides match TRBD1. The germline CDR1 and CDR2 sequences are MNHEY and SMNVEV (reference sequence). CDR3 length equals 16 residues. CDR3: CASSPIQGAVQEPQYF. The DNA of the CDR3 is TGTGCCAGCAGTCCGATACAGGGGGCGGTCCAAGAGCCCCAGTACTTC.

The chain is built from TRBV9 and TRBJ1-6; tentative D call: TRBD1 (5 bases). V shed 3 bases and J shed 8 bases, with 18 bases lying between them. The CDR3 is 16 residues long. Germline V lookup: CDR1 SGDLS, CDR2 YYNGEE. The CDR3 is CASSAAGGPGYSPLHF. The CDR3 DNA follows: TGTGCCAGCAGCGCGGCGGGAGGCCCAGGGTATTCACCCCTCCACTTT. Looking up the rest from reference TRBV9 and TRBJ1-6 gives the full variable domain: DSGVTQTPKHLITATGQRVTLRCSPRSGDLSVYWYQQSLDQGLQFLIQYYNGEERAKGNILERFSAQQFPDLHSELNLSSLELGDSALYFCASSAAGGPGYSPLHFGNGTRLTVT.

This clonotype was observed a handful of times. The chain employs TRBV20-1 and TRBJ2-7; no firm D call. Germline-derived CDR1 and CDR2 are DFQATT and SNEGSKA (reference sequence). The CDR3 sequence is 13 residues long. The V end was cut by 3 bases, the J end by 0 bases, with 9 bases between. The CDR3 sequence is CSASPMSSYEQYF. DNA for the CDR3: TGCAGTGCTAGCCCGATGAGCTCCTACGAGCAGTACTTC.

There are a few counts of this clonotype. The chain is built from TRBV14 and TRBJ2-1; D is tentatively TRBD1 or TRBD2 (5 bases each). Trimming left V 5 bases short and J 6 bases short, with 23 bases between. Germline CDR1 reads SGHDN; CDR2 reads FVKESK. This CDR3 comprises 17 residues. The CDR3, as DNA: TGTGCCAGCAGCTCGGGGTTCGGGTCTATCCAGGGCAATGAGCAGTTCTTC. It encodes CASSSGFGSIQGNEQFF.

This clonotype was seen ten or more times. The V call is TRBV9, the J call TRBJ2-3; D tentatively reads TRBD1 or TRBD2 (6 bases each). The V end was cut by 1 base, the J end by 2 bases, with 14 bases between. Looked up from germline, CDR1 is SGDLS and CDR2 is YYNGEE. The CDR3 is 16 amino acids. The CDR3 DNA sequence: TGTGCCAGCAGCGTATACGGGGGCCCAAACACAGATACGCAGTATTTT. Translated, it gives CASSVYGGPNTDTQYF.

With regard to this clonotype: A read error may produce the germline difference seen at one junction end. The chain combines TRBV4-1 with TRBJ1-1; TRBD1 aligns across 10 bases. The CDR3 is 16 residues long. CDR1 and CDR2 from the germline V gene are MGHRA and YSYEKL. CDR3 bases: TGCTCCAGCAGCCCTCCCACCGGACAGGGGGGGACTGAAGCTTTCTTT. Translating gives CSSSPPTGQGGTEAFF.

The chain employs TRBV29-1 and TRBJ2-3; D remains unclear. Germline assignment: CDR1 SQVTM and CDR2 ANQGSEA. The CDR3 sequence is 16 residues long. The ends were cut back, 2 bases at V and 0 bases at J, with 15 bases in the middle. CDR3 nucleotide sequence: TGCAGCGTTGAATATGTGACGGGTACTAGCACAGATACGCAGTATTTT. Translation: CSVEYVTGTSTDTQYF.

This clonotype was seen more than once but under ten times. The chain has TRBV7-9 and TRBJ2-7, with 7 bases lining up with TRBD1. J lost 4 bases, V lost 0 bases, and 3 bases had no gene match. This CDR3 region has 14 residues. CDR1 is SEHNR, CDR2 FQNEAQ, per germline (reference sequence). CDR3: CASSLATGFYEQYF. DNA for the CDR3: TGTGCCAGCAGCTTAGCGACAGGGTTTTACGAGCAGTACTTC.

This clonotype was seen at least ten times. This chain joins TRBV4-1 and TRBJ1-2; D might be TRBD1 (5 bases). In germline, CDR1 is MGHRA, CDR2 YSYEKL. V was shortened by 3 bases and J by 1 base, with 15 bases between the two germline ends. This CDR3 spans 16 amino acids. CDR3 protein: CASSHYGTGLNYGYTF. CDR3 bases: TGCGCCAGCAGCCATTATGGCACAGGCCTTAACTATGGCTACACCTTC.

This clonotype was observed a handful of times. The chain carries TRBV27 and TRBJ1-5; unclear D gene. The germline V gene has CDR1 MNHEY and CDR2 SMNVEV (reference sequence). V gave up 8 bases and J gave up 0 bases, with 8 bases separating them. The CDR3 length is 13 residues. This CDR3 reads CASGLSSNQPQHF. The CDR3 region has the DNA TGTGCCAGCGGACTCTCTAGCAATCAGCCCCAGCATTTT.

This clonotype has more than one count but fewer than ten. The rearrangement uses TRBV4-2 and TRBJ2-5; 7 bases line up with TRBD1. CDR1 and CDR2 from the germline V gene are LGHNA and YNFKEQ. This CDR3 has 14 amino acids. The V gene end was trimmed by 5 bases and the J gene end by 5 bases; junction bases not matched to a gene: 8. DNA of the CDR3: TGTGCCAGCAGCACCCGACAGGGAGTGGAGACCCAGTACTTC. It codes for CASSTRQGVETQYF.

A note on this clonotype: With a much larger clone just one base away, this may be a read error. This chain joins TRBV29-1 and TRBJ2-3; D remains unclear. Germline values: CDR1 SQVTM, CDR2 ANQGSEA. This CDR3 contains 11 residues. The CDR3 region is CSVGRTDTRYF. The CDR3 nucleotides read TGCAGCGTGGGCCGCACAGATACGCGGTATTTT.

This clonotype was seen a few times. This chain joins TRBV20-1 and TRBJ1-2; D is uncertain. Germline V gene data show CDR1 as DFQATT and CDR2 as SNEGSKA (reference sequence). The V and J ends lost 0 bases and 5 bases respectively, with 4 bases between them. CDR3 length: 11 residues. The CDR3 loop is CSARDGYGYTF. In DNA form, the CDR3 reads TGCAGTGCTAGAGATGGTTATGGCTACACCTTC.

This clonotype was found many times. The V call is TRBV5-1, the J call TRBJ2-6, with D unresolved. CDR1 and CDR2 from the germline V gene are SGHRS and YFSETQ. The germline V and J ends were trimmed by 4 bases and 0 bases, with 5 bases remaining between them. The CDR3 is 14 residues long. CDR3: CASSLYSGANVLTF. CDR3 DNA sequence: TGCGCCAGCAGCCTGTACTCTGGGGCCAACGTCCTGACTTTC.

J is TRBJ2-5 and V is TRBV4-3; 7 bases line up with TRBD2. Germline V lookup: CDR1 LGHNA, CDR2 YSLEER. The V and J ends lost 0 bases and 0 bases, in that order; junction bases with no gene match: 10. This CDR3 has 18 residues. The CDR3 region has the DNA TGCGCCAGCAGCCAAGAGTCTAGCGGAACCTTGTACCAAGAGACCCAGTACTTC. Its translation is CASSQESSGTLYQETQYF.

This clonotype has a count of ten or more. The chain recombines TRBV5-1 with TRBJ2-7; D possibly corresponds to TRBD1 (6 bases). In germline, CDR1 is SGHRS, CDR2 YFSETQ. Trimming left V 3 bases short and J 0 bases short, with 10 bases between. The CDR3 length is 14 residues. The CDR3 is CASSWTDFSYEQYF. DNA of the CDR3: TGCGCCAGCAGCTGGACAGATTTCTCCTACGAGCAGTACTTC.

In the case of this clonotype: This may be a read error, as it is one base from a much larger clone. The chain recombines TRBV25-1 with TRBJ2-1, with TRBD2 identical over 11 bases. The V gene's germline CDR1 is MGHDK and CDR2 SYGVNS. The CDR3 runs to 13 residues. The DNA of the CDR3 is TGTGCCGGCAGTATACTAGCGGGAGATGAGCAGTTCTTC. Translating gives CAGSILAGDEQFF.

This clonotype was observed at least ten times. V gene TRBV19 combines with J gene TRBJ2-7; TRBD1 agrees at 11 bases. Unmatched junction bases numbered 6, after V lost 11 bases and J lost 3 bases. The germline V gene encodes CDR1 LNHDA and CDR2 SQIVND (reference sequence). CDR3 length equals 13 residues. DNA of the CDR3: TGTGCCTCTTCCGGGACAGGGGGCTACGAGCAGTACTTC. Translation: CASSGTGGYEQYF. Variable domain in full (rest from reference TRBV19 and TRBJ2-7): DGGITQSPKYLFRKEGQNVTLSCEQNLNHDAMYWYRQDPGQGLRLIYYSQIVNDFQKGDIAEGYSVSREKKESFPLTVTSAQKNPTAFYLCASSGTGGYEQYFGPGTRLTVT.

This clonotype occurred many times. The rearrangement links TRBV29-1 to TRBJ2-7; D possibly uses TRBD1 or TRBD2 (5 bases each). The CDR3 runs 16 residues. Germline values: CDR1 SQVTM, CDR2 ANQGSEA. Trimming removed 7 bases from V and 0 bases from J, with 22 bases in between. This CDR3 is CSASGTARGSSYEQYF. Written as DNA, the CDR3 is TGCAGCGCTTCCGGGACGGCCCGCGGCAGCTCCTACGAGCAGTACTTC.

This clonotype was counted at least ten times. The chain employs TRBV27 and TRBJ2-3; D gene unclear. Germline assignment: CDR1 MNHEY and CDR2 SMNVEV (reference sequence). CDR3 length: 15 amino acids. With 7 bases removed from V and 0 bases from J, the gap between germline ends came to 14 bases. As DNA, the CDR3 is TGTGCCAGCACCTTATCTGGGCCTAGCACAGATACGCAGTATTTT. This gives the protein CASTLSGPSTDTQYF.

This clonotype has ten or more counts. The chain employs TRBV12-3 or TRBV12-4 and TRBJ2-5, with D unresolved. Trimming left V 6 bases short and J 2 bases short, with 10 bases between. The CDR3 covers 13 residues. DNA for the CDR3: TGTGCCAGCAGCAACGACATACAAGAGACCCAGTACTTC. It yields the protein CASSNDIQETQYF.

Points on this clonotype: A much larger clone differs by one base, so this may be a read error. The chain uses TRBV14 and TRBJ1-4, with D perhaps TRBD1 (5 bases). The germline V gene encodes CDR1 SGHDN and CDR2 FVKESK. The CDR3 is 14 amino acids. The CDR3 is CASSPGTDYEKLLF. CDR3 coding DNA: TGTGCCAGCAGCCCGGGGACGGATTATGAAAAACTGTTATTT. Complete variable domain (other parts from reference TRBV14 and TRBJ1-4): EAGVTQFPSHSVIEKGQTVTLRCDPISGHDNLYWYRRVMGKEIKFLLHFVKESKQDESGMPNNRFLAERTGGTYSTLKVQPAELEDSGVYFCASSPGTDYEKLLFGSGTQLSVL.

This sequence joins TRBV28 and TRBJ1-2, with a weak D call TRBD1 (5 bases). Trimming removed 7 bases from V and 0 bases from J, with 18 bases in between. Germline loops: CDR1 MDHEN, CDR2 SYDVKM. The CDR3 contains 16 residues. The CDR3 nucleotides are TGTGCCAGCACCGATCCTTCGGTGGACACTAACTATGGCTACACCTTC. It translates to CASTDPSVDTNYGYTF.

This clonotype has only a few counts. The rearrangement uses TRBV20-1 and TRBJ2-2, with D unclear. Trimming removed 5 bases at V and 6 bases at J, with 10 bases between. This CDR3 spans 12 amino acids. The germline V gene has CDR1 DFQATT and CDR2 SNEGSKA (reference sequence). CDR3 loop: CSAQAMAGELFF. CDR3 bases: TGCAGTGCTCAGGCTATGGCCGGGGAGCTGTTTTTT.

This clonotype was seen more than once but under ten times. The CDR3 nucleotides are TGTGCCAGCAGTCCCCCGGGACCGCCGCGGGAGACCCAGTACTTC. Its protein is CASSPPGPPRETQYF. The gene calls are TRBV12-3 or TRBV12-4 and TRBJ2-5; D may correspond to TRBD1 or TRBD2 (5 bases each). V lost 5 bases and J 5 bases, leaving 18 bases between the germline ends. The CDR3 covers 15 residues.

This clonotype came up a few times. This chain connects TRBV10-2 to TRBJ1-1, with D unclear. This CDR3 spans 11 amino acids. Trimming pared 8 bases from V and 0 bases from J, leaving 4 bases between. Germline CDR1 reads WSHSY; CDR2 reads SAAADI. The CDR3 loop reads CASGMNTEAFF. CDR3 DNA: TGCGCCAGCGGCATGAACACTGAAGCTTTCTTT.

The table lists this clonotype with a few counts. The V gene is TRBV7-9, the J gene TRBJ1-3; D call uncertain. The CDR3 covers 15 residues. V was cut by 5 bases and J by 0 bases, with 11 bases left in between. From germline, CDR1 is SEHNR and CDR2 FQNEAQ (reference sequence). The CDR3 nucleotides read TGTGCCAGCAGCCCTGTAGGGCCCTCTGGAAACACCATATATTTT. Translated, it gives CASSPVGPSGNTIYF.

The CDR3 DNA reads TGTGCCAGCAGTTACTCTCTTCGGGCAGTTGGAGAGGGAGAAAAACTGTTTTTT. It codes for CASSYSLRAVGEGEKLFF. This rearrangement joins TRBV6-6 to TRBJ1-4; D is ambiguous. Germline CDR1 is MNHNY and CDR2 is SVGAGI (reference sequence). The CDR3 spans 18 residues. The V and J ends lost 0 bases and 8 bases respectively, with 22 bases between them.